The rows below give T cell receptor beta chains drawn from one sample of a study of blood T cell repertoires in COVID-19. Repertoires were generated with immunoSEQ multiplex PCR, while TCRdb's copy carries only in-frame clones and drops some. The data contain some 60,000 clones, about 70% of them singletons. The material sequenced was peripheral blood. These receptor sequences come from a woman aged 45-59 years with active or convalescent COVID-19. CDR3s include the opening cysteine and the closing phenylalanine or tryptophan. Clone size is shown for a subset of rows, as once, few, many or a class of expanded clone.

cdr3_aa | clone_size | v_call
CASSLGLAGDEQYF | once | TRBV5-4
CASSVVGRQGGNTEAFF | - | TRBV9
CASSIGGSRHQPQHF | - | TRBV19
CASSPGAYYEQYF | few | TRBV7-2
CASTGNTEAFF | few | TRBV2
CASSPTELAKNIQYF | few | TRBV2
CASSQVENEKLFF | - | TRBV3-1/TRBV3-2
CASSEWEGSYEQYF | - | TRBV2
CATSRDPVGLNTEAFF | - | TRBV15
CASSLEGQGLQETQYF | - | TRBV7-6
CASSELAGITGDF | many | TRBV5-1
CAISAGNQPQHF | - | TRBV10-3
CASSPGLAADTQYF | - | TRBV5-1
CASKGDSGANVLTF | - | TRBV19
CASSLGGLAGGRGYEQYF | - | TRBV5-1
CASSFREHQPQHF | - | TRBV11-2
CSASADNAQNTEAFF | - | TRBV20-1
CASSSAGGSYEQYF | many | TRBV5-8
CASSPPSNEQFF | - | TRBV19
CASSVEGVSYSTGELFF | - | TRBV9
CASHFDGRGYNSPLHF | - | TRBV27
CSVGTGGGEQYF | many | TRBV29-1
CASSLQGVNTEAFF | - | TRBV7-2
CASSQVGGKDHEQYF | - | TRBV4-2
CASSRLTRETQYF | - | TRBV28
CASSPGTGGTEAFF | - | TRBV5-1
CATSDWGQQETQYF | - | TRBV24-1
CASSGLAGGQEQYF | - | TRBV6-6
CASTLGQGVEKLFF | once | TRBV2
CASTTVAPNEQFF | few | TRBV12-3/TRBV12-4
CASSSSQGPLYEQYF | - | TRBV5-1
CASSPGGSSYNEQFF | - | TRBV9
CASSSPGHLNQETQYF | - | TRBV19
CASRGSGSYNEQFF | - | TRBV5-1
CASSTDTTLYEQYF | once | TRBV5-6
CASSQEGRGNEQFF | - | TRBV4-2
CASSPRGLANTGELFF | - | TRBV28
CASSPTRQAVGELFF | many | TRBV7-6
CASSQSTGGKFF | once | TRBV3-1/TRBV3-2
CASSPHRGGKNTGELFF | - | TRBV7-8
CASSNSGGTANYGYTF | - | TRBV7-9
CASLLTGGTDTQYF | - | TRBV5-1
CASSLTGNYGYTF | - | TRBV12-3/TRBV12-4
CASSSGTGDEQFF | - | TRBV11-3
CASSVEGTEAFF | - | TRBV9